This paragraph reports one T cell receptor (beta chain). The entry originates in a study of shared clonotypes between healthy human individuals. With 5 bases removed from V and 7 bases from J, the gap between germline ends came to 17 bases. Looked up from germline, CDR1 is SQVTM and CDR2 is ANQGSEA. The CDR3 totals 14 residues. Method: immunoSEQ multiplex PCR; TCRdb's copy keeps in-frame clones and lacks some. The sample includes about 1 million clones, 70% to 80% seen only once; the top ten take under 0.65%. The V gene is TRBV29-1, the J gene TRBJ1-4; tentatively, D is TRBD1 (6 bases). This TCR came from a man between 18 and 35 years old in good health. Some clones in this sample may be carry-over from other donors' samples. Sequencing was performed on memory CD4+ T cells from PBMCs. The subset denotes: CD45RA-negative fraction. The CDR3 is CSVTPGHLPEKLFF. The CDR3 region has the DNA TGCAGCGTTACTCCGGGACACCTGCCTGAAAAACTGTTTTTT. The full variable domain, its missing parts supplied by reference TRBV29-1 and TRBJ1-4, is SAVISQKPSRDICQRGTSLTIQCQVDSQVTMMFWYRQQPGQSLTLIATANQGSEATYESGFVIDKFPISRPNLTFSTLTVSNMSPEDSSIYLCSVTPGHLPEKLFFGSGTQLSVL.